These 2 T cell receptor beta chains were all obtained from the same sample, sequenced in a study of OX40 agonist ivuxolimab in advanced cancers. Measured with immunoSEQ multiplex PCR; TCRdb has only the in-frame clones, and not every one. Here the sample spans 70,000 or so clones, more than 80% being singletons. The sample consisted of CD4+ or CD8+ T cells sorted from blood, taken in a trial of the OX40 agonist ivuxolimab. These receptors came from an adult with an advanced solid tumor such as melanoma, head and neck, liver or kidney cancer.

The chain is built from TRBV6-5 and TRBJ1-2; possibly TRBD1 for D (5 bases). The V gene lost 2 bases and the J gene lost 4 bases, with 11 bases spanning the gap. Germline assignment: CDR1 MNHEY and CDR2 SVGAGI. The CDR3 length is 14 residues. The CDR3, as DNA: TGTGCCAGCAGTTACAGGGGAATAGGCTATGGCTACACCTTC. Translation gives CASSYRGIGYGYTF.

J is TRBJ2-5 and V is TRBV30; tentative D call: TRBD2 (5 bases). The V and J ends lost 1 base and 5 bases respectively, with 11 bases between them. Germline CDR1 is GTSNPN and CDR2 is SVGIG (reference sequence). The CDR3 has 13 residues. Here the CDR3 reads CAWSADQRETQYF. Written as DNA, the CDR3 is TGTGCCTGGAGTGCCGATCAGCGGGAGACCCAGTACTTC.